Listed below are T cell receptor beta chains from one sample, sequenced in a study of blood T cell repertoires in COVID-19. Clones were sequenced by immunoSEQ multiplex PCR, and TCRdb holds only the in-frame ones, with some missing. The sample consists of about 44,000 clones, over 80% of them appearing once. Sequencing was performed on peripheral blood. The receptors here all came from a human donor in a cohort sampled during active COVID-19. The CDR3 runs from the conserved cysteine through the conserved F or W. The D gene is left open where the match is weak. For some rows the clone size is stated as once, few or many, or as a class when expanded; others skip it.

clone size	D gene	V gene	J gene	CDR3 DNA	CDR3 protein
.	TRBD1	TRBV28	TRBJ1-5	TGTGCCAGCAGTTTCTTTAACTTAGACAGGGGTAGCAATCAGCCCCAGCATTTT	CASSFFNLDRGSNQPQHF
.	.	TRBV7-8	TRBJ2-1	TGTGCCAGCAGCCGATCCAACAGGGAAGGCTCCTACAATGAGCAGTTCTTC	CASSRSNREGSYNEQFF
.	TRBD2	TRBV28	TRBJ2-7	TGTGCCAGCAGTTCCAACGGGAGGGGAGACTACGAGCAGTACTTC	CASSSNGRGDYEQYF
.	TRBD2	TRBV10-2	TRBJ2-1	TGCGCCAGCAGTGCTAGCGGGCTCTACAATGAGCAGTTCTTC	CASSASGLYNEQFF
.	.	TRBV7-2	TRBJ2-5	TGTGCCAGCAGCTTAGCGGGCCTGAAAGAGACCCAGTACTTC	CASSLAGLKETQYF
.	.	TRBV4-3	TRBJ2-5	TGCGCCAGCAGCCCCGGTAGAGGCCTGCGGCAAGAGACCCAGTACTTC	CASSPGRGLRQETQYF
.	.	TRBV7-2	TRBJ2-7	TGTGCCAGCAGCTTAGGAGTCTACGAGCAGTACTTC	CASSLGVYEQYF
.	.	TRBV7-9	TRBJ2-3	TGTGCCAGCAGCTTTGCAGGGTCAGATACGCAGTATTTT	CASSFAGSDTQYF
.	TRBD2	TRBV19	TRBJ2-3	TGTGCCAGTAGTACCGTTGGGGAGGGCCCAGATACGCAGTATTTT	CASSTVGEGPDTQYF
.	TRBD1	TRBV7-2	TRBJ1-2	TGTGCCAGCAGCCCGGACAGGACAACAACTTTCGGCTACACCTTC	CASSPDRTTTFGYTF
.	TRBD1	TRBV12-3/TRBV12-4	TRBJ1-2	TGTGCCAGCAACCCGGGACAGGCGGGCGGCTACACCTTC	CASNPGQAGGYTF
medium-sized	.	TRBV18	TRBJ2-2	TGTGCCAGCTCACTGTCGGAGTCGACCCTCACCGGGGAGCTGTTTTTT	CASSLSESTLTGELFF
.	TRBD1	TRBV3-1/TRBV3-2	TRBJ1-5	TGTGCCAGCAGCCAAAAAGCAGATAAGGGCAGGGGGCAGAGGCAGCCCCAGCATTTT	CASSQKADKGRGQRQPQHF